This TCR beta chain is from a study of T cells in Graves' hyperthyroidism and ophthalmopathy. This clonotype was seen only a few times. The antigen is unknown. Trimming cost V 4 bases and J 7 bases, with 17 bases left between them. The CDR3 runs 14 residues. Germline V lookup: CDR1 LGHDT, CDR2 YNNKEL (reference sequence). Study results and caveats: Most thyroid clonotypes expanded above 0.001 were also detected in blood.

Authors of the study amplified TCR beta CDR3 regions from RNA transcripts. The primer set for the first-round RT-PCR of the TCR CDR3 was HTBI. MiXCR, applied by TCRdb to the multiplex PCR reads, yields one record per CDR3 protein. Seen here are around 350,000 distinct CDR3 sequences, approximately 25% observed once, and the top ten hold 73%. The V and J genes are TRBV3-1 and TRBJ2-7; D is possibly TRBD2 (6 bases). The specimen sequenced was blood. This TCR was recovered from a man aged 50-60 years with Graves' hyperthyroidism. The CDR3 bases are TGTGCCAGCAGCCCCCTCGGGAGCCGGAGGGAGCAGTACTTC. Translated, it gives CASSPLGSRREQYF.